These 31 T cell receptor beta chains were sequenced from one sample in a study of a mutant IDH1 vaccine in newly diagnosed glioma. Measured with immunoSEQ multiplex PCR; TCRdb has only the in-frame clones, and not every one. The sample has approximately 67,000 clones; over 75% are singletons. No cognate antigen is known for these TCRs. Time point specified: week 23, last vaccination. Each dose delivered 300 ug of mutant IDH1 20-mer peptide subcutaneously with imiquimod. The sample in question was PBMCs, obtained from a glioma patient whose treatment included an IDH1 peptide vaccine. These receptors all stem from a man between 18 and 29 years old with glioma.

In this sample, this clone turned up a few times. An end of the junction does not agree with germline; a read error may underlie this. The V and J genes are TRBV5-3 and TRBJ1-3; D remains unclear. TRBV5-3 is annotated as an ORF whose role is uncertain. This CDR3 has 8 amino acids. This CDR3 reads CARIRTNF. The CDR3 DNA reads TGTGCCAGAATCAGGACCAATTTT.

The chain is built from TRBV6-5 and TRBJ1-1, with D uncertain. Germline V gene sequence: CDR1 MNHEY, CDR2 SVGAGI. V was trimmed by 2 bases and J by 11 bases, leaving 12 bases between them. The CDR3 has 12 residues. In nucleotides, the CDR3 is TGTGCCAGCAGTTACGGCCGCACGGAGGCTTTCTTT. Translated, it gives CASSYGRTEAFF.

The chain has TRBV29-1 and TRBJ2-1, with unresolved D. Germline CDR1 and CDR2: SQVTM and ANQGSEA. The CDR3 is 11 amino acids. CDR3 residues: CLTEGSGEQFF. CDR3 nucleotides: TGCCTCACGGAAGGGTCTGGTGAGCAGTTCTTC.

The V and J genes are TRBV19 and TRBJ1-6; no reliable D call. The V gene's germline CDR1 is LNHDA and CDR2 SQIVND (reference sequence). Trimming took 2 bases from V and 4 from J, leaving 12 bases between them. The CDR3 sequence is 16 residues long. The CDR3 loop is CASSIILGGYNSPLHF. The CDR3 DNA reads as TGTGCCAGTAGTATAATCTTAGGCGGGTATAATTCACCCCTCCACTTT.

There are a few counts of this clone. CDR3 nucleotides: TGTGCCATCAGGGGGGCCGATAATGAAAAACTGTTTTTT. This translates into CAIRGADNEKLFF. The chain joins TRBV10-3 to TRBJ1-4; weak D call: TRBD1 (6 bases). The length of the CDR3 is 13 residues. The V end lost 6 bases, the J end lost 4 bases, and 9 bases lay between the germline ends. CDR1 ENHRY and CDR2 SYGVKD come from the germline V gene.

This chain uses TRBV7-9 with TRBJ2-6; no reliable D call. V lost 1 base and J lost 0, with 16 bases in between. Germline CDR1 and CDR2: SEHNR and FQNEAQ (reference sequence). The CDR3 is 19 residues long. As DNA, the CDR3 is TGTGCCAGCAGCTTAGGATGGTCAGATGTAAGCTCTGGGGCCAACGTCCTGACTTTC. Amino acid sequence: CASSLGWSDVSSGANVLTF. Combining the CDR3 with reference TRBV7-9 and TRBJ2-6 gives the whole variable domain DTGVSQNPRHKITKRGQNVTFRCDPISEHNRLYWYRQTLGQGPEFLTYFQNEAQLEKSRLLSDRFSAERPKGSFSTLEIQRTEQGDSAMYLCASSLGWSDVSSGANVLTFGAGSRLTVL.

The chain recombines TRBV18 with TRBJ1-1; 7 bases are a match to TRBD1. The germline V gene encodes CDR1 KGHSH and CDR2 LQKENI. CDR3 length: 13 residues. Trimming cost V 1 base and J 4 bases; bases outside gene matches: 0. The CDR3 coding sequence is TGTGCCAGCTCACCACAGGGGGCCACTGAAGCTTTCTTT. It encodes CASSPQGATEAFF.

This chain connects TRBV5-1 to TRBJ2-7; D may correspond to TRBD1 or TRBD2 (5 bases each). Germline loops: CDR1 SGHRS, CDR2 YFSETQ. This CDR3 region has 15 residues. Trimming shortened V by 6 bases and J by 5 bases, and 21 bases separated the two germline ends. The CDR3 is CASTFLGPGSDEQYF. CDR3 in DNA: TGCGCCAGCACCTTTCTGGGACCAGGGAGCGACGAGCAGTACTTC.

This rearrangement joins TRBV5-6 to TRBJ2-1; D not certain. V lost 0 bases and J 4 bases, leaving 5 bases between the germline ends. CDR3 size: 13 residues. CDR1 and CDR2 from the germline V gene are SGHDT and YYEEEE. CDR3 sequence reads: CASSLELYNEQFF. Written as DNA, the CDR3 is TGTGCCAGCAGCTTGGAACTTTACAATGAGCAGTTCTTC.

The chain has TRBV30 and TRBJ2-3; D ambiguous. Trimming shortened V by 0 bases and J by 4 bases, and 11 bases separated the two germline ends. The CDR3 runs to 14 residues. The germline gives CDR1 GTSNPN, CDR2 SVGIG (reference sequence). CDR3 loop: CAWSVSLGSDTQYF. The CDR3 DNA reads TGTGCCTGGAGTGTGAGTCTAGGCTCAGATACGCAGTATTTT.

This clone was observed a single time. The chain joins TRBV10-3 to TRBJ1-3, with no clear D. The CDR3 extends over 14 amino acids. Trimming pared 6 bases from V and 0 bases from J, leaving 9 bases between. CDR1 ENHRY and CDR2 SYGVKD come from the germline V gene. The CDR3 is CAIRAQISGNTIYF. CDR3 in DNA: TGTGCCATCAGAGCACAGATCTCTGGAAACACCATATATTTT.

The chain has TRBV2 and TRBJ2-7; tentative D call: TRBD2 (6 bases). Germline V lookup: CDR1 SNHLY, CDR2 FYNNEI. The CDR3 totals 11 residues. V shed 8 bases and J shed 4 bases, with 9 bases lying between them. CDR3 DNA sequence: TGTGCCAGCCAGCGGGCTTACGAGCAGTACTTC. This sequence encodes CASQRAYEQYF.

This clone has only one observation. This rearrangement joins TRBV5-6 to TRBJ2-7; TRBD2 agrees at 8 bases. CDR1 is SGHDT, CDR2 YYEEEE, per germline. V trimming: 1 base; J trimming: 2 bases; junction bases outside the gene matches: 8. CDR3 length: 16 amino acids. For the CDR3, the DNA is TGTGCCAGCAGCTTGTATACGGGAGGGTTCCCCTACGAGCAGTACTTC. Amino acid sequence: CASSLYTGGFPYEQYF.

The chain is built from TRBV5-4 and TRBJ1-4, with 9 bases aligning to TRBD1. The junction had 2 bases not matched to a gene; V was cut back by 3 bases and J by 5 bases. From germline, CDR1 is SGHNT and CDR2 YYREEE (reference sequence). The CDR3 runs 14 residues. The CDR3 protein is CASSYGTGNEKLFF. The CDR3 bases are TGTGCCAGCAGCTATGGGACAGGGAATGAAAAACTGTTTTTT.

The chain carries TRBV2 and TRBJ2-7; 7 nucleotides match TRBD1. The CDR3 consists of 15 residues. V was clipped by 4 bases and J by 1 base; unmatched bases: 7. Per the germline V gene, CDR1 is SNHLY and CDR2 is FYNNEI. The CDR3 region has the DNA TGTGCCAGCAGTGGAGTAGACAGGGTATCCTACGAGCAGTACTTC. This codes for CASSGVDRVSYEQYF.

This clone was picked up a small number of times. The chain combines TRBV10-3 with TRBJ1-2; D possibly corresponds to TRBD1 (5 bases). The CDR3 covers 17 residues. V was trimmed by 4 bases and J by 5 bases, leaving 23 bases between them. CDR1 is ENHRY and CDR2 is SYGVKD in the germline V gene. CDR3 nucleotides: TGTGCCATCAGTGCGGGGGGGAATGGGCAACCCGCGTATGGCTACACCTTC. Amino acid sequence: CAISAGGNGQPAYGYTF.

The chain uses TRBV9 and TRBJ1-2; TRBD1 aligns across 9 bases. V dropped 3 bases and J dropped 5; count of bases not matched to a gene: 11. Germline V lookup: CDR1 SGDLS, CDR2 YYNGEE. This CDR3 comprises 16 residues. The DNA for the CDR3 is TGTGCCAGCAGCGCCGAGGGGACAGGGATCCAGTATGGCTACACCTTC. This gives the protein CASSAEGTGIQYGYTF.

This sequence joins TRBV18 and TRBJ1-2, with D possibly being TRBD1 (6 bases). The germline V and J ends were trimmed by 3 bases and 8 bases, with 25 bases remaining between them. Germline values: CDR1 KGHSH, CDR2 LQKENI. There are 17 residues in the CDR3. CDR3: CASSPLPTIQGRKGYTF. In nucleotides, the CDR3 is TGTGCCAGCTCACCCCTCCCAACCATACAGGGCCGCAAAGGCTACACCTTC.

The sample holds one count of this clone. The CDR3 DNA reads as TGTGCCAGCAGAAGGGACAGCTCGGATGGCTACACCTTC. Protein product: CASRRDSSDGYTF. The chain has TRBV6-5 and TRBJ1-2; 7 bases line up with TRBD1. The V gene's germline CDR1 is MNHEY and CDR2 SVGAGI. The CDR3 covers 13 residues. V shed 6 bases, J shed 6 bases, and the junction held 7 bases outside the gene matches.

The chain has TRBV5-5 and TRBJ2-5, with D hard to call. CDR3 length equals 13 residues. V was trimmed by 0 bases and J by 3 bases, leaving 6 bases between them. The germline V gene encodes CDR1 SGHKS and CDR2 YYEKEE (reference sequence). The CDR3 DNA follows: TGTGCCAGCAGCTTGGGAAGGGAAGAGACCCAGTACTTC. Protein sequence: CASSLGREETQYF.

This clone has more than one count but fewer than ten. V is TRBV7-3 and J is TRBJ1-5; no reliable D call. CDR3 length: 13 residues. Trimming took off 5 bases at V and 7 bases at J, with 12 bases between the two ends. Germline-derived CDR1 and CDR2 are SGHTA and FQGTGA. CDR3 in DNA: TGTGCCAGCAGCCTCTCGGGAGGACAGCCCCAGCATTTT. It yields the protein CASSLSGGQPQHF.

The V call is TRBV6-6, the J call TRBJ1-1, with D uncertain. The CDR3 is 14 amino acids. The V gene's germline CDR1 is MNHNY and CDR2 SVGAGI (reference sequence). V lost 2 bases and J lost 2, with 9 bases in between. CDR3 DNA: TGTGCCAGCAGTTACAATTCCATAAACACTGAAGCTTTCTTT. Translating gives CASSYNSINTEAFF.

This sequence joins TRBV27 and TRBJ2-7, with D possibly called TRBD1 or TRBD2 (5 bases each). This CDR3 comprises 15 residues. In germline, CDR1 is MNHEY, CDR2 SMNVEV (reference sequence). With 2 bases removed from V and 2 bases from J, the gap between germline ends came to 13 bases. CDR3: CASSLAPPGPYEQYF. CDR3 in DNA: TGTGCCAGCAGTTTAGCCCCTCCGGGGCCCTACGAGCAGTACTTC.

This clone turned up a few times. The same CDR3 is also encoded by other DNA sequences in this sample. This chain uses TRBV6-5 with TRBJ1-5, with unresolved D. V lost 0 bases to trimming and J lost 4 bases, with 7 bases between them. Germline values: CDR1 MNHEY, CDR2 SVGAGI. The CDR3 contains 14 residues. The CDR3, as DNA: TGTGCCAGCAGTTACTCGTCGGGAAATCAGCCCCAGCATTTT. This translates into CASSYSSGNQPQHF.

This clone was counted a few times. The chain is built from TRBV7-9 and TRBJ1-2; TRBD1 is a possible D gene (5 bases). Trimming shortened V by 6 bases and J by 4 bases, and 12 bases separated the two germline ends. Germline lookup yields CDR1 SEHNR and CDR2 FQNEAQ (reference sequence). The CDR3 consists of 13 residues. The CDR3 DNA follows: TGTGCCAGCAGACCCGGGACGGCCTATGGCTACACCTTC. Its translation is CASRPGTAYGYTF. Full variable domain (outside the CDR3, taken from reference TRBV7-9 and TRBJ1-2): DTGVSQNPRHKITKRGQNVTFRCDPISEHNRLYWYRQTLGQGPEFLTYFQNEAQLEKSRLLSDRFSAERPKGSFSTLEIQRTEQGDSAMYLCASRPGTAYGYTFGSGTRLTVV.

The chain has TRBV7-2 and TRBJ2-7, with 8 bases lining up with TRBD1. Trimming took 5 bases from V and 2 from J; bases not matched to a gene: 17. The CDR3 loop spans 18 amino acids. CDR1 and CDR2 (germline): SGHTA, FQGNSA. In DNA, the CDR3 is TGTGCCAGCAGCCTCCGACTGGGTGGACAGGGCTCCACCTACGAGCAGTACTTC. Protein: CASSLRLGGQGSTYEQYF.

V is TRBV5-1 and J is TRBJ2-5; possibly TRBD2 for D (6 bases). The V gene's germline CDR1 is SGHRS and CDR2 YFSETQ. The CDR3 consists of 13 residues. Deletions cut 3 bases from V and 4 bases from J, with 10 bases between. The CDR3 loop is CASSSGLPETQYF. The CDR3 DNA reads as TGCGCCAGCAGCTCCGGACTACCAGAGACCCAGTACTTC. Complete variable domain (other parts from reference TRBV5-1 and TRBJ2-5): KAGVTQTPRYLIKTRGQQVTLSCSPISGHRSVSWYQQTPGQGLQFLFEYFSETQRNKGNFPGRFSGRQFSNSRSEMNVSTLELGDSALYLCASSSGLPETQYFGPGTRLLVL.

CDR3 coding DNA: TGTGCCAGCAGCTCCCGGACAGGGAGCTACGAGCAGTACTTC. Translation: CASSSRTGSYEQYF. This sequence joins TRBV11-3 and TRBJ2-7, with 8 positions matching TRBD1. V dropped 4 bases and J dropped 3; count of bases not matched to a gene: 5. The CDR3 has 14 residues. Germline assignment: CDR1 SGHNT and CDR2 YENEEA. Looking up the rest from reference TRBV11-3 and TRBJ2-7 gives the full variable domain: EAGVVQSPRYKIIEKKQPVAFWCNPISGHNTLYWYLQNLGQGPELLIRYENEEAVDDSQLPKDRFSAERLKGVDSTLKIQPAELGDSAVYLCASSSRTGSYEQYFGPGTRLTVT.

The genes are TRBV29-1 and TRBJ2-7; D is tentatively TRBD1 or TRBD2 (5 bases each). V was shortened by 4 bases and J by 3 bases, with 7 bases between the two germline ends. The CDR3 has 11 amino acids. CDR1 SQVTM and CDR2 ANQGSEA come from the germline V gene. The CDR3, as DNA: TGCAGCGTTGGGGGGAGCTACGAGCAGTACTTC. Translation: CSVGGSYEQYF.

J is TRBJ1-2 and V is TRBV18, with TRBD1 matching over 9 bases. Trimming took 5 bases from V and 5 from J; bases not matched to a gene: 12. CDR1 is KGHSH and CDR2 is LQKENI in the germline V gene. CDR3 length equals 16 residues. The CDR3 DNA sequence: TGTGCCAGCTCATTATCCCGGGACAGGGCTTCTTATGGCTACACCTTC. This sequence encodes CASSLSRDRASYGYTF.

The rearrangement joins TRBV29-1 to TRBJ2-7; no clear D gene. There are 13 residues in the CDR3. Trimming stripped 4 bases from V and 1 base from J, with 11 bases between. Germline V lookup: CDR1 SQVTM, CDR2 ANQGSEA. The CDR3 region is CSVVCDGSYEQYF. CDR3 DNA: TGCAGCGTTGTTTGTGACGGATCCTACGAGCAGTACTTC.